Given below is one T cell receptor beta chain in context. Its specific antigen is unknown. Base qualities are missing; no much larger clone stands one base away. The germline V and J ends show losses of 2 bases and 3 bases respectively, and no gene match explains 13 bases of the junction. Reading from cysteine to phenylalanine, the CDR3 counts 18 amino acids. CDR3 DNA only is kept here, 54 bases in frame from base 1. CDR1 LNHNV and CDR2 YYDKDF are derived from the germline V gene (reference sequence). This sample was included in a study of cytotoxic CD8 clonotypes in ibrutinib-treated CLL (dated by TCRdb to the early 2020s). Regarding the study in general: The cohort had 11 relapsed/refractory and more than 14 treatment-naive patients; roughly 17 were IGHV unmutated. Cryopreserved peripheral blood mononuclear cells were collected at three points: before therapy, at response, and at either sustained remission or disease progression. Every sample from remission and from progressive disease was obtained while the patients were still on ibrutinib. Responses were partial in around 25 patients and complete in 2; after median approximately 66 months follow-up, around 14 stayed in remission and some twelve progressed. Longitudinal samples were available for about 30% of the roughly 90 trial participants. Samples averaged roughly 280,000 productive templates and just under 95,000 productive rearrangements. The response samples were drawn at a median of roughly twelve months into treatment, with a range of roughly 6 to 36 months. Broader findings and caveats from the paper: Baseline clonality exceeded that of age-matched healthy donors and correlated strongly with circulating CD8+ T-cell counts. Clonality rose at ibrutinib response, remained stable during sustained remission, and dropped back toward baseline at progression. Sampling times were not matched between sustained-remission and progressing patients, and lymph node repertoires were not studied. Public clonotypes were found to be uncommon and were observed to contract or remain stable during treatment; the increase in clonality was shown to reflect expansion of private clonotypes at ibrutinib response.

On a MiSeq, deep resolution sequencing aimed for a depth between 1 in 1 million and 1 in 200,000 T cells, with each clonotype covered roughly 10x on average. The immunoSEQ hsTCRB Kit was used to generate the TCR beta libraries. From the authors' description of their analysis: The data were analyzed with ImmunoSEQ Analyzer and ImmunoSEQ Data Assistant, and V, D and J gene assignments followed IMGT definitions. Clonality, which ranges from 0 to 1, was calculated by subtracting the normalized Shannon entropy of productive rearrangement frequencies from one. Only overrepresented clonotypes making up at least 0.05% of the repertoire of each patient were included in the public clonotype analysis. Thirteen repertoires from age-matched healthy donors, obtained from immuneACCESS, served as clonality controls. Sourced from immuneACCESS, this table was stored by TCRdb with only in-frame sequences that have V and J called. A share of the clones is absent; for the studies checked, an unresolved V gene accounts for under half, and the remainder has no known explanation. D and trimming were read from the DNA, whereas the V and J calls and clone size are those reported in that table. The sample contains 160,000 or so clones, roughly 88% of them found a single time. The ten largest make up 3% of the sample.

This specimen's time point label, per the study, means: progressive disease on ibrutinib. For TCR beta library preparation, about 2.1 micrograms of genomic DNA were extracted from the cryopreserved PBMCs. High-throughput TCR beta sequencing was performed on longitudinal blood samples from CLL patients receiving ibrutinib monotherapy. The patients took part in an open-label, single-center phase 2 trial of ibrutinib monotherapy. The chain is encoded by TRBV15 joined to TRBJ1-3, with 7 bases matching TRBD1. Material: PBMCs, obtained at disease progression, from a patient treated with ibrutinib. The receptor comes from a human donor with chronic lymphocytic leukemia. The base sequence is TGTGCCACCAGCAGATCGGGGCAGGGGGGTTTCGGTGGAAACACCATATATTTT. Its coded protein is CATSRSGQGGFGGNTIYF.